Listed below are T cell receptor beta chains from one sample, sequenced in a study of blood T cell repertoires in COVID-19. Assay: immunoSEQ multiplex PCR; the TCRdb copy retains only in-frame clones and omits some. The top ten hold about 2% of the sample, which has about 440,000 clones, roughly 85% seen once. The sequencing input was PBMCs or T cells enriched from blood (not recorded which). The source is a woman aged 18 to 35 with acute COVID-19. Each CDR3 is given with its conserved first and last residue. A D gene is named only where the DNA matches it firmly. Not every row has a clone size; where given, it reads once, few, many or a size class.

cdr3_length	d_call	v_call	clone_size	j_call	cdr3_aa	cdr3_nt
14	.	TRBV7-3	.	TRBJ1-1	CASSAGLTNTEAFF	TGTGCCAGCAGCGCAGGGCTCACGAACACTGAAGCTTTCTTT
13	TRBD1	TRBV6-5	.	TRBJ1-2	CASRAGQGNGYTF	TGTGCCAGCAGGGCGGGACAGGGAAATGGCTACACCTTC
17	TRBD2	TRBV28	.	TRBJ2-3	CASRHNLRSGGPDTQYF	TGTGCCAGCAGACACAACCTCAGATCGGGGGGACCAGATACGCAGTATTTT
13	.	TRBV6-5	once	TRBJ1-2	CASSMSREGGYTF	TGTGCCAGCTCAATGTCAAGGGAGGGAGGCTACACCTTC
14	TRBD1	TRBV2	.	TRBJ1-5	CASGVYRGNQPQHF	TGTGCCAGCGGGGTCTACAGGGGGAATCAGCCCCAGCATTTT
14	.	TRBV11-3	.	TRBJ2-5	CASSLQGSQETQYF	TGTGCCAGCAGCTTACAGGGGTCGCAAGAGACCCAGTACTTC
10	.	TRBV20-1	.	TRBJ1-2	CSASLYGYTF	TGCAGTGCTAGCCTATATGGCTACACCTTC
14	.	TRBV7-8	.	TRBJ1-2	CASSLSLANYGYTF	TGTGCCAGCAGCTTATCTTTAGCTAACTATGGCTACACCTTC
13	TRBD2	TRBV10-1	few	TRBJ2-7	CASSLAGVGEQYF	TGCGCCAGCAGTCTAGCGGGAGTTGGCGAGCAGTACTTC
15	TRBD2	TRBV10-3	once	TRBJ2-2	CATASLAGETGELFF	TGTGCTACGGCGTCTCTAGCGGGGGAGACCGGGGAGCTGTTTTTT
14	TRBD1	TRBV3-1/TRBV3-2	once	TRBJ1-2	CASSQTQGEDGYTF	TGTGCCAGCAGCCAAACCCAGGGGGAGGATGGCTACACCTTC
14	.	TRBV2	.	TRBJ2-4	CASTVQGHFNIQYF	TGTGCCAGCACAGTACAGGGTCATTTCAACATTCAGTACTTC
15	.	TRBV6-5	.	TRBJ2-5	CASTPMNSYQETQYF	TGTGCCAGCACCCCAATGAACTCGTACCAAGAGACCCAGTACTTC
14	.	TRBV14	.	TRBJ2-7	CASSQARDYYEQYF	TGTGCCAGCAGCCAAGCCCGGGATTACTACGAGCAGTACTTC
14	.	TRBV27	.	TRBJ1-4	CASSLSYRSEKLFF	TGTGCCAGCAGTTTATCGTACAGATCGGAAAAACTGTTTTTT
15	TRBD1	TRBV10-3	once	TRBJ2-5	CAISEGTGAGETQYF	TGTGCCATCAGTGAAGGGACAGGGGCCGGAGAGACCCAGTACTTC
17	.	TRBV27	once	TRBJ1-5	CASSVSLPGDTWEPQHF	TGTGCCAGCAGCGTTAGTTTGCCAGGGGACACCTGGGAGCCCCAGCATTTT
16	TRBD1	TRBV7-8	many	TRBJ1-5	CASRKGLGGRNQPQHF	TGTGCCAGCAGAAAAGGGTTAGGGGGCCGCAATCAGCCCCAGCATTTT
14	.	TRBV28	.	TRBJ1-1	CASSLMVGGTEAFF	TGTGCCAGCAGTTTAATGGTCGGGGGCACTGAAGCTTTCTTT
14	.	TRBV7-9	.	TRBJ1-2	CASSYQGSDYGYTF	TGTGCCAGCAGCTACCAGGGGTCTGACTATGGCTACACCTTC
15	TRBD1	TRBV28	.	TRBJ1-4	CASSKIDRAQEKLFF	TGTGCCAGCAGTAAGATAGACAGGGCACAGGAAAAACTGTTTTTT
14	.	TRBV6-2/TRBV6-3	many	TRBJ1-1	CASSPGGGSSRAFF	TGTGCCAGCAGCCCTGGGGGGGGTTCAAGTAGAGCTTTCTTT
15	TRBD1	TRBV7-9	many	TRBJ1-2	CASSSDDRAMDGYTF	TGTGCCAGCAGCTCCGATGACAGGGCTATGGATGGCTACACCTTC